One and the same sample provided the 8 T cell receptor beta chains below, sequenced in a study of blood T cell repertoires in COVID-19. Repertoires were generated with immunoSEQ multiplex PCR, while TCRdb's copy carries only in-frame clones and drops some. The table lists some 60,000 clones, about 86% of them singletons. Sequences were obtained from peripheral blood. The source of these receptors is a man between 60 and 70 years old with acute or convalescent COVID-19.

The chain uses TRBV5-4 and TRBJ2-1; 8 positions agree with TRBD2. CDR1 and CDR2 (germline): SGHNT, YYREEE (reference sequence). V lost 4 bases, J lost 6 bases, and 6 bases stayed unmatched. This CDR3 comprises 14 residues. In nucleotides, the CDR3 is TGTGCCAGCAGCACGATGGCGGGAGGCAATGAGCAGTTCTTC. The encoded protein is CASSTMAGGNEQFF. Using reference TRBV5-4 and TRBJ2-1 for the parts outside the CDR3, the full variable domain is ETGVTQSPTHLIKTRGQQVTLRCSSQSGHNTVSWYQQALGQGPQFIFQYYREEENGRGNFPPRFSGLQFPNYSSELNVNALELDDSALYLCASSTMAGGNEQFFGPGTRLTVL.

The rearrangement joins TRBV3-1 (or the pseudogene TRBV3-2) to TRBJ2-3; the D is unclear. Trimming shortened V by 4 bases and J by 8 bases, and 16 bases separated the two germline ends. Germline V gene lookup returns CDR1 LGHDT and CDR2 YNNKEL (reference sequence). There are 14 residues in the CDR3. The CDR3 DNA reads as TGTGCCAGCAGCCGAGATAAGAGGATAGGTACGCAGTATTTT. Translating gives CASSRDKRIGTQYF.

V is TRBV6-6 and J is TRBJ2-2; the D is unclear. In germline, CDR1 is MNHNY, CDR2 SVGAGI (reference sequence). V was trimmed by 7 bases and J by 0 bases, leaving 9 bases between them. The CDR3 has 14 amino acids. The CDR3 region is CASMYSPNTGELFF. The CDR3 DNA reads TGTGCCAGCATGTACAGCCCGAACACCGGGGAGCTGTTTTTT.

The V gene is TRBV7-3, the J gene TRBJ2-7; TRBD2 is a possible D gene (6 bases). The CDR3 has 14 amino acids. Germline CDR1 and CDR2: SGHTA and FQGTGA. Trimming took off 2 bases at V and 0 bases at J, with 8 bases between the two ends. The CDR3 nucleotides are TGTGCCAGCAGCTTACACGGGGGCTCCTACGAGCAGTACTTC. Translation gives CASSLHGGSYEQYF.

V gene TRBV2 combines with J gene TRBJ2-5; weak D call: TRBD2 (6 bases). Germline V gene data show CDR1 as SNHLY and CDR2 as FYNNEI. V dropped 4 bases and J dropped 2 bases, with 11 bases sitting between them. This CDR3 contains 14 residues. In DNA form, the CDR3 reads TGTGCCAGCAGTGGGTCAGGAGGGCAAGAGACCCAGTACTTC. Amino acid sequence: CASSGSGGQETQYF.

The CDR3 coding sequence is TGTGCCAGCTCGTACGGGGCAGGGGGTACCTATGGCTACACCTTC. It specifies CASSYGAGGTYGYTF. This chain links TRBV18 with TRBJ1-2; 7 bases match TRBD1. Germline V CDR1 and CDR2: KGHSH, LQKENI. J gave up 4 bases and V 6 bases, and 11 bases lay outside the gene matches. The CDR3 length is 15 residues.

V gene TRBV28 combines with J gene TRBJ1-2, with D possibly matching TRBD1 (5 bases). V lost 11 bases and J 6 bases, leaving 13 bases between the germline ends. Germline values: CDR1 MDHEN, CDR2 SYDVKM. The CDR3 is 11 residues long. The CDR3 region is CALRGSDGYTF. DNA of the CDR3: TGTGCCCTCCGGGGGAGTGATGGCTACACCTTC.

This chain's CDR3 is CASSLFSGGDTEAFF. The CDR3 coding sequence is TGTGCCAGCAGTTTATTTAGTGGGGGGGACACTGAAGCTTTCTTT. The V call is TRBV28, the J call TRBJ1-1; D may be TRBD1 (5 bases). CDR1 is MDHEN and CDR2 is SYDVKM in the germline V gene. V was shortened by 1 base and J by 3 bases, with 12 bases between the two germline ends. There are 15 residues in the CDR3.